The 21 T cell receptor beta chains presented below share a single source sample, sequenced in a study of blood T cells in healthy people across ages. A second PCR of roughly 7 to 11 cycles used a sample-barcoded 5' primer and a J-beta primer mix. TCRdb reprocessed the 5' RACE reads with MiXCR, giving one entry per CDR3 protein. The data contain about 620,000 distinct CDR3 sequences, under 65% of them singletons. Sequencing used blood. Receptors were obtained from a woman of 80 years or more in good health.

This clonotype was observed at least ten times. The chain uses TRBV7-2 and TRBJ2-6; D perhaps matches TRBD1 (6 bases). There are 16 residues in the CDR3. V dropped 2 bases and J dropped 2 bases, with 10 bases sitting between them. The germline CDR1 and CDR2 sequences are SGHTA and FQGNSA. CDR3 loop: CASSLRGFAGANVLTF. As DNA, the CDR3 is TGTGCCAGCAGCTTAAGGGGGTTCGCTGGGGCCAACGTCCTGACTTTC.

The CDR3 loop is CASVRGPEQFF. CDR3 bases: TGTGCCAGCGTGCGGGGTCCTGAGCAGTTCTTC. V gene TRBV27 combines with J gene TRBJ2-1, with D tentatively TRBD2 (6 bases). The V and J ends lost 8 bases and 9 bases respectively, with 11 bases between them. Germline V gene lookup returns CDR1 MNHEY and CDR2 SMNVEV (reference sequence). The CDR3 has 11 residues.

The V gene is TRBV29-1, the J gene TRBJ2-1; no definite D call. The CDR3 sequence is 13 residues long. CDR1 is SQVTM, CDR2 ANQGSEA, per germline. The CDR3 is CSSSGLPRNEQFF. The CDR3 bases are TGCAGTTCCTCGGGCCTACCTCGAAATGAGCAGTTCTTC.

This clonotype was observed at least ten times. The chain links TRBV12-3 or TRBV12-4 to TRBJ1-1, with a weak D call TRBD1 (5 bases). The CDR3 has 14 residues. Trimming pared 7 bases from V and 2 bases from J, leaving 14 bases between. CDR3 bases: TGTGCCAGCACCCCCGGGGGGTCTAACACTGAAGCTTTCTTT. Amino acid sequence: CASTPGGSNTEAFF.

In its sample, this clonotype was seen many times. CDR3 sequence (DNA): TGTGCCAGCAGCCCAAACGGCCAGACACAAGAGACCCAGTACTTC. Protein sequence: CASSPNGQTQETQYF. This chain links TRBV7-2 with TRBJ2-5, with D hard to call. This CDR3 is built from 15 residues. The germline CDR1 and CDR2 sequences are SGHTA and FQGNSA. V dropped 5 bases and J dropped 2 bases, with 15 bases sitting between them.

This clonotype has only one observation. V usage is TRBV7-3 and J usage is TRBJ2-1; TRBD2 aligns across 9 bases. The CDR3 runs 15 residues. The germline gives CDR1 SGHTA, CDR2 FQGTGA. The trim removed 2 bases at V and 7 bases at J, leaving 6 bases unmatched. CDR3 bases: TGTGCCAGCAGCTTACCAGCGGGAGGACCAAATGAGCAGTTCTTC. This codes for CASSLPAGGPNEQFF.

Regarding this clonotype: Relative to the germline gene, one junction end is altered; a read error may explain this. The V call is TRBV5-1, the J call TRBJ2-2; 8 positions agree with TRBD1. Looked up from germline, CDR1 is SGHRS and CDR2 is YFSETQ. This CDR3 has 14 residues. CDR3 bases: TGCGCCTGCAGCTTGGACAGGGACACCGGGGAGCTGTTTTTT. As protein: CACSLDRDTGELFF. Variable domain in full (rest from reference TRBV5-1 and TRBJ2-2): KAGVTQTPRYLIKTRGQQVTLSCSPISGHRSVSWYQQTPGQGLQFLFEYFSETQRNKGNFPGRFSGRQFSNSRSEMNVSTLELGDSALYLCACSLDRDTGELFFGEGSRLTVL.

This clonotype was picked up many times. The V and J genes are TRBV30 and TRBJ1-6; D is ambiguous. CDR1 is GTSNPN and CDR2 is SVGIG in the germline V gene (reference sequence). The length of the CDR3 is 14 residues. Trimming shortened V by 3 bases and J by 5 bases, and 11 bases separated the two germline ends. The CDR3 DNA sequence: TGTGCCTGGAGGAGGATCGAAGATAATTCACCCCTCCACTTT. It yields the protein CAWRRIEDNSPLHF. The complete variable domain, with remaining parts taken from reference TRBV30 and TRBJ1-6, reads SQTIHQWPATLVQPVGSPLSLECTVEGTSNPNLYWYRQAAGRGLQLLFYSVGIGQISSEVPQNLSASRPQDRQFILSSKKLLLSDSGFYLCAWRRIEDNSPLHFGNGTRLTVT.

This clonotype was observed a single time. The chain joins TRBV6-5 to TRBJ2-2, with TRBD1 as a possible D gene (6 bases). This CDR3 has 15 amino acids. Germline V lookup: CDR1 MNHEY, CDR2 SVGAGI. V shed 5 bases and J shed 6 bases, with 16 bases lying between them. Here the CDR3 reads CASSMDSSRAGELFF. The DNA for the CDR3 is TGTGCCAGCAGTATGGACAGCTCTCGCGCCGGGGAGCTGTTTTTT.

This rearrangement joins TRBV19 to TRBJ1-5; D may be TRBD1 (5 bases). The V end was cut by 5 bases, the J end by 7 bases, with 12 bases between. This CDR3 has 13 amino acids. Germline values: CDR1 LNHDA, CDR2 SQIVND (reference sequence). The CDR3 protein is CASSVGGFQPQHF. The CDR3 DNA reads TGTGCCAGTAGTGTGGGGGGATTCCAGCCCCAGCATTTT.

This clonotype was seen many times. The chain carries TRBV6-2 or TRBV6-3 and TRBJ2-5; no clear D. The germline CDR1 and CDR2 sequences are MNHEY and SVGEGT. This CDR3 region has 12 residues. Trimming took 2 bases from V and 7 from J, leaving 8 bases between them. Here the CDR3 reads CASSYIVGTQYF. The CDR3 DNA reads TGTGCCAGCAGTTACATAGTGGGGACCCAGTACTTC.

This clonotype was found many times. J is TRBJ2-5 and V is TRBV20-1; D gene unclear. Germline CDR1 DFQATT, CDR2 SNEGSKA (reference sequence). Deletions cut 4 bases from V and 1 base from J, with 13 bases between. This CDR3 has 14 residues. DNA of the CDR3: TGCAGTGCTAATGCTCCCCCTCTCCAAGAGACCCAGTACTTC. This codes for CSANAPPLQETQYF.

V gene TRBV10-3 combines with J gene TRBJ1-2, with TRBD1 matching over 12 bases. Trimming cost V 7 bases and J 4 bases; bases outside gene matches: 7. The CDR3 totals 15 residues. Germline CDR1 is ENHRY and CDR2 is SYGVKD. This CDR3 is CAITLGQGAGYGYTF. The CDR3 nucleotides are TGTGCCATCACCCTGGGACAGGGGGCTGGCTATGGCTACACCTTC.

This clonotype has a count of ten or more. The chain uses TRBV5-1 and TRBJ2-3; TRBD1 matches at 8 bases. The V gene end was trimmed by 4 bases and the J gene end by 5 bases; junction bases not matched to a gene: 12. Germline CDR1 reads SGHRS; CDR2 reads YFSETQ. This CDR3 contains 16 residues. CDR3: CASSEDGRGLGDTQYF. CDR3 DNA: TGCGCCAGCAGCGAGGATGGCAGGGGGCTTGGAGATACGCAGTATTTT.

About this clonotype itself: Since a much larger clone is just one base distant, this may be a read error. The chain is built from TRBV29-1 and TRBJ1-2, with D hard to call. V lost 4 bases and J 4 bases, leaving 7 bases between the germline ends. The germline V gene has CDR1 SQVTM and CDR2 ANQGSEA. The CDR3 spans 11 residues. The DNA of the CDR3 is TGCAGCGTTGGACATCGCTATGGCTACACCTTC. This gives the protein CSVGHRYGYTF.

The chain carries TRBV20-1 and TRBJ2-5; TRBD2 is a possible D gene (6 bases). Trimming removed 5 bases at V and 2 bases at J, with 9 bases between. The length of the CDR3 is 12 residues. Germline CDR1 and CDR2: DFQATT and SNEGSKA (reference sequence). CDR3: CSAPGRQETQYF. CDR3 sequence (DNA): TGCAGTGCTCCCGGGAGACAAGAGACCCAGTACTTC.

The chain employs TRBV27 and TRBJ2-7, with D possibly being TRBD1 (5 bases). Per the germline V gene, CDR1 is MNHEY and CDR2 is SMNVEV (reference sequence). V lost 6 bases to trimming and J lost 0 bases, with 18 bases between them. This CDR3 is built from 16 residues. Written as DNA, the CDR3 is TGTGCCAGCAGAACAGGAATCCAGGGTATCTCCTACGAGCAGTACTTC. Amino acid sequence: CASRTGIQGISYEQYF.

This clonotype turned up a few times. The V call is TRBV14, the J call TRBJ2-5; TRBD1 or TRBD2 may be the D gene (6 bases each). The germline gives CDR1 SGHDN, CDR2 FVKESK. Trimming shortened V by 0 bases and J by 5 bases, and 16 bases separated the two germline ends. CDR3 length: 16 amino acids. Here the CDR3 DNA reads TGTGCCAGCAGCCAAGATATAGGGGGGACAATCGAGACCCAGTACTTC. The encoded protein is CASSQDIGGTIETQYF.

This clonotype turned up a few times. This sequence joins TRBV6-2 or TRBV6-3 and TRBJ2-5; 12 positions match TRBD2. CDR3 length: 14 residues. Germline V gives CDR1 MNHEY, CDR2 SVGEGT. Germline trimming cut 5 bases from V and 4 bases from J; bases unmatched to any gene: 2. The DNA of the CDR3 is TGTGCCAGCAGTGCGGGACTAGCGGGAGAGACCCAGTACTTC. Translating it yields CASSAGLAGETQYF.

This clonotype was counted between two and nine times. The chain carries TRBV27 and TRBJ1-2, with 12 nucleotides matching TRBD1. Germline loops: CDR1 MNHEY, CDR2 SMNVEV (reference sequence). The CDR3 totals 15 residues. J lost 9 bases, V lost 2 bases, and 7 bases had no gene match. CDR3 bases: TGTGCCAGCAGTTTAGCCGGGACAGGGGGCGGTAGCTACACCTTC. Translating gives CASSLAGTGGGSYTF.

The genes are TRBV14 and TRBJ2-1; D possibly corresponds to TRBD1 (6 bases). Germline V gene data show CDR1 as SGHDN and CDR2 as FVKESK. Trimming shortened V by 6 bases and J by 7 bases, and 25 bases separated the two germline ends. The CDR3 has 17 residues. The CDR3 loop reads CASSLTGKKGALNEQFF. DNA of the CDR3: TGTGCCAGCAGTCTAACAGGGAAAAAAGGGGCCCTGAATGAGCAGTTCTTC.